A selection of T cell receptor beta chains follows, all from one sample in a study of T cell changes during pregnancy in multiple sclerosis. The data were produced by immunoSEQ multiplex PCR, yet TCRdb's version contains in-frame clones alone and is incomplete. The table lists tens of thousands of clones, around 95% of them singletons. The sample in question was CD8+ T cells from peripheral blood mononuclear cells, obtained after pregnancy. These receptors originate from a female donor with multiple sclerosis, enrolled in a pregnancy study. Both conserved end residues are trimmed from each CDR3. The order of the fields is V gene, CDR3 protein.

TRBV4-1	ASSQAPPLADLYNEQF
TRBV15	ATRGIYNEQF
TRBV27	ASGDYEQY
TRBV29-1	SVDGGDSGYEQY
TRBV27	ASSPRGGSNSPYEQY
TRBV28	ASSQRGTGPYSNQPQH
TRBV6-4	ASSDSTREGYSNQPQH
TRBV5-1	ASSLLGLTNTGELF
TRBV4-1	ASSQEWGVSEQF
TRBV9	ASSVGQSYEQY
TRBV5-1	ASSLVQGANEQY
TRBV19	ASSNRVISSQPQH
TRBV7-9	ASSQQGDEQY
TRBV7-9	ASSSRGTGNTEAF
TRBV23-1	ASSQSLEGQNLMNTEAF
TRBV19	ASSIGGGGAYNEQF
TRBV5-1	ASTDRVHEQF
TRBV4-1	ASSQELNEQF
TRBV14	ASSQENRGQNTGELF
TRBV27	ASSLEPGLPTYEQY
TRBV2	ASSEAPGTSGDYNEQF
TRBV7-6	ASSTQLNEQF
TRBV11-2	ASSLVSGAYEQY
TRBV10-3	ATRSNRTGGKQY
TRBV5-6	ASSLGTGNTEAF
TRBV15	ATSRPLQGNEQF
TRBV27	ASSAGLAGNNEQF
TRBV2	ASSHSGGPQETQY
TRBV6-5	ASTPDRVSEAF
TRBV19	ASSIMAGGSYEQY
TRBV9	ASSGEGPTDTQY
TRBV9	ASSVGTAVTEAF
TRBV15	ATEHRGLPGYEQY
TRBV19	ASSIERTGGTEAF
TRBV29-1	SVLEYGANVLT
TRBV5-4	ASSPWAGMNTGELF
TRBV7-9	ASFLAGGPFYNEQF
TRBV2	APAGQGGPEAF
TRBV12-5	ASLGLTGEAPGELF
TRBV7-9	ASSDFSRQVPWETQY
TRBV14	ASSQVPNTEAF
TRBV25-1	ASSGDWNSYEQY
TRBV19	ATKTGGWGYT
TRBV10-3	AISESQITDTQY
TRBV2	ASSEDSNYEQY
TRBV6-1	ASSEESSGGTVILNYGYT
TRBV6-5	ASSFGQGPIGELF
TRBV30	AWTSGGLYNEQF
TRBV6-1	ASSEGQGGTEAF
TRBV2	ASRDRDLNTEAF
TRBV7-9	ASSLGHSNQPQH
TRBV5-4	ASSALGSSEGDEQF
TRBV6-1	ASSLGQGGVYEQY
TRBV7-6	ASSLGPRDGTGLPNTGELF
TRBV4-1	ASSQIRGSTDTQY
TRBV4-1	ASSHTWGGTEAF
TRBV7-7	ASSPRAGTEAF
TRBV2	ATRGSTDTQY
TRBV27	ASSLSGAGGNQPQH
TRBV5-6	ASSLGGGGKNTEAF